The rows below give T cell receptor beta chains drawn from one sample of a study of tumor-infiltrating lymphocytes in glioblastoma multiforme. TCRdb ran MiXCR on the multiplex PCR reads and lists one entry per CDR3 protein. Among 15,000 or so distinct CDR3 sequences listed, 73% were seen once. The sample comprised brain tumor tissue. The receptor source for this set is a male donor with glioblastoma. CDR3s include the opening cysteine and the closing phenylalanine or tryptophan. The order of the fields is clone size, D gene, CDR3 length, V gene, J gene, CDR3 DNA, CDR3 protein. The D gene is left open where the match is weak. Expanded clones are given a class, and other clones once, few, many or no size at all.

>-|TRBD1|13|TRBV6-1|TRBJ1-5
TGTGCCAGCAGAGGGGGCGCAGGGCAGCCCCAGCATTTT
CASRGGAGQPQHF
>-|-|13|TRBV5-1|TRBJ2-3
TGCGCCAGCAGCCCGAGGGGAAATCGGCCCCAGTATTTT
CASSPRGNRPQYF
>-|TRBD2|14|TRBV10-2|TRBJ2-2
TGCGCCAGCAGTGGATCTAGCGGGGCCTTGGAGCTGGTTTTT
CASSGSSGALELVF
>-|-|15|TRBV4-1|TRBJ1-6
TGCGCCAGCCCAAACCTGGCATCTGGTGTTTCACCCCTCTACTTT
CASPNLASGVSPLYF
>-|-|13|TRBV11-1|TRBJ2-2
TGTGCCAGCAGCTCCTGGGGGGCCGGGGAGCTGTTTTTT
CASSSWGAGELFF
>-|TRBD1|16|TRBV11-2|TRBJ1-4
TGTGCCAGAAGCTTAGGCAAGACAGGGGAGTTTGAAAAACTGTTTTTT
CARSLGKTGEFEKLFF
>-|-|14|TRBV11-3|TRBJ2-3
TGTGCCAGCAACTTTGAGAGTCACACAGATATGCAGTATTTC
CASNFESHTDMQYF
>-|TRBD2|15|TRBV20-1|TRBJ2-5
TGCAGTGCTAGGGATTTGGGGCTAGCGGAAGAGGCCCAGTACTTC
CSARDLGLAEEAQYF
>-|TRBD2|16|TRBV28|TRBJ2-1
TGTGCCAGCAGTTTTCATCTAGCGGGAGCGCCAAATGAGCAGTTCTTC
CASSFHLAGAPNEQFF
>-|-|10|TRBV11-2|TRBJ2-2
TGTGCCAGCAGCATCAGTGAGCTGTTTTTT
CASSISELFF
>few|TRBD1|15|TRBV29-1|TRBJ2-1
TGCAGCGGAGCACCCGGGACAGGGTGGTGGAATGAGCAGTTCTTC
CSGAPGTGWWNEQFF
>many|-|18|TRBV24-1|TRBJ2-7
TGTGCCACCAGTGATTTAACAAGGGACGCATACCGCTCCTACGAGCAGTACTTC
CATSDLTRDAYRSYEQYF
>-|-|14|TRBV11-3|TRBJ2-3
TGTGCCAGCAGCTTTGAGAGCCGCACAGATATGCAGTATTTT
CASSFESRTDMQYF
>-|-|13|TRBV11-3|TRBJ2-1
TGTGCAAGCATCTCGAGGGGGGAGGGTGAGCAGATCTTC
CASISRGEGEQIF
>few|-|12|TRBV11-2|TRBJ1-1
TGTGCCAGCAGCTTAGTTAGGGGGGTAGCTTTCTTT
CASSLVRGVAFF
>-|TRBD2|18|TRBV12-3/TRBV12-4|TRBJ2-3
TGTGCCAGCGGAACCGGACTAGCGGGAGGCAAAAGGCGAGATATGGAGTATTTT
CASGTGLAGGKRRDMEYF
>-|-|15|TRBV20-1|TRBJ1-1
TGCAGTGCTAGAGTTGGGTGGGGATTTGGGTCTGAAGCTTTCTTT
CSARVGWGFGSEAFF
>-|-|16|TRBV11-2|TRBJ1-1
TGTGCCAGCAGCTTAGTCCCGGGCAGGGTGAACACTGAAGCTTTCTTT
CASSLVPGRVNTEAFF
>-|TRBD1|15|TRBV3-1|TRBJ2-1
TGTGCCAGCAGCCCCCGGACAGGTTCCTACAATGAGCAGTTCTTC
CASSPRTGSYNEQFF
>once|-|19|TRBV7-8|TRBJ1-5
TGTGCCAGCAGCTTAGGAGGGCCAGGGAGTATTTATAGCAATCAGCCCCAACATTTT
CASSLGGPGSIYSNQPQHF
>-|-|14|TRBV11-2|TRBJ2-3
TGTGCCAGCAGCTTATTCTGGCGCACAGATACGCAGTATTTT
CASSLFWRTDTQYF
>-|-|15|TRBV20-1|TRBJ2-3
TGCAGTGCTAGAGCGAACGGCGGGGCTACAGATACGCAGTATTTT
CSARANGGATDTQYF
>medium-sized|TRBD1|15|TRBV6-2/TRBV6-3|TRBJ2-1
TGTGCCAGCAGCCTAGGACAGGGGGTCTACAATGAGCAGTTCTTC
CASSLGQGVYNEQFF
>-|-|13|TRBV12-3/TRBV12-4|TRBJ1-6
TGTGCCAGCAGTCCCTTCAAGAGGTCACGCCTCCACTTT
CASSPFKRSRLHF
>-|-|11|TRBV7-9|TRBJ2-1
TGTGCCAGTTCCGCAGTGGATGGGCAGTTCTTT
CASSAVDGQFF
>-|-|12|TRBV29-1|TRBJ2-7
TGCATCATTGCCGGCACTCCCTACGAGCAGTACTTC
CIIAGTPYEQYF
>-|TRBD2|14|TRBV10-2|TRBJ2-2
TGCGCCAGCATTGGACCTAGCGGGGCCGGGGAGCTGTATTTT
CASIGPSGAGELYF
>-|TRBD1|12|TRBV12-5|TRBJ2-3
TGTGCTAGTGGTCGACAGGGGGATATGCAGTATTTT
CASGRQGDMQYF
>-|TRBD2|16|TRBV20-1|TRBJ2-1
TGCAGTTCTACTCGACCGGGACTAGCGGGAATAAATGAGCAGTTCTTC
CSSTRPGLAGINEQFF
>-|-|15|TRBV11-1|TRBJ2-1
TGTGCCAGCGGCCAAGGGGACTCCGCGGGCAATGAGCAGTTCTTC
CASGQGDSAGNEQFF